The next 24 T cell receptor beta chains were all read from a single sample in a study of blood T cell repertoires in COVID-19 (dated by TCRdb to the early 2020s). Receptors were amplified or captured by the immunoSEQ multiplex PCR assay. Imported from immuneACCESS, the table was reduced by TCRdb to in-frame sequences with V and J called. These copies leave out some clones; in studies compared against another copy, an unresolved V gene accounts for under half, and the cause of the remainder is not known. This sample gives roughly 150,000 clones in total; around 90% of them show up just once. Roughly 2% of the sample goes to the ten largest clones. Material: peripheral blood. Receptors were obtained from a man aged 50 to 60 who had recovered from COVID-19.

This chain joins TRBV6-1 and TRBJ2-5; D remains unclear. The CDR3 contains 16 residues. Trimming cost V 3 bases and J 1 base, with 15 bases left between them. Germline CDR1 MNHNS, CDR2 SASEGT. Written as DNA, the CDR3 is TGTGCCAGCAGTGAGTCGGTTGGTACAGTCCAAGAGACCCAGTACTTC. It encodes CASSESVGTVQETQYF.

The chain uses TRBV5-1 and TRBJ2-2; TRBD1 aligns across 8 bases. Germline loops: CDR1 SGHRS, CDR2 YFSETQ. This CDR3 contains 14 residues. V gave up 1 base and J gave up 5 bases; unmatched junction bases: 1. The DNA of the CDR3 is TGCGCCAGCAGCTTGAGACAGGGGACCGGGGAGCTGTTTTTT. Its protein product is CASSLRQGTGELFF.

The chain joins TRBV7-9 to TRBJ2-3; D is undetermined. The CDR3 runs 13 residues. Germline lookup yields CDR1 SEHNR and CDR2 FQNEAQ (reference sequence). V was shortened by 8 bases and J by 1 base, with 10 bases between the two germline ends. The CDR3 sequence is CASGLAGTDTQYF. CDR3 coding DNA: TGTGCCAGCGGCCTTGCCGGCACAGATACGCAGTATTTT.

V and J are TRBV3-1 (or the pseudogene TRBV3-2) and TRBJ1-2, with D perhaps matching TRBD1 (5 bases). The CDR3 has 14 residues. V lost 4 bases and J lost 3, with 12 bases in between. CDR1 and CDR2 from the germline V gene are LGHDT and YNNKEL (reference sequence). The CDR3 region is CASSPAGRDYGYTF. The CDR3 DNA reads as TGTGCCAGCAGCCCTGCAGGGAGGGACTATGGCTACACCTTC.

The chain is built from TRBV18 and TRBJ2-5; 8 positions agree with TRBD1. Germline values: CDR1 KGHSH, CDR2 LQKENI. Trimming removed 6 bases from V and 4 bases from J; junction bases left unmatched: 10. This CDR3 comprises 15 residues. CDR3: CASSRTGGNGETQYF. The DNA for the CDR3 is TGTGCCAGCTCCCGTACAGGGGGGAACGGAGAGACCCAGTACTTC.

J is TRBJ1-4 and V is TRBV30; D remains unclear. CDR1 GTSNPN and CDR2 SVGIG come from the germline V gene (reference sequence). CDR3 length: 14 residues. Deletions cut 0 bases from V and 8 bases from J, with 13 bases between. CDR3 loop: CAWSVKALREKLFF. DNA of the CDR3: TGTGCCTGGAGTGTCAAAGCCCTCCGGGAAAAACTGTTTTTT.

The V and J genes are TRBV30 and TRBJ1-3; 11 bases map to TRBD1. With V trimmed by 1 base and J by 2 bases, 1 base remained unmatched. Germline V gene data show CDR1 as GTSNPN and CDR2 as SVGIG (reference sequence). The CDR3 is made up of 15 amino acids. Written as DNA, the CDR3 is TGTGCCTGGAGTGAGGGACAGGGGGCTGGAAACACCATATATTTT. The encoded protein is CAWSEGQGAGNTIYF.

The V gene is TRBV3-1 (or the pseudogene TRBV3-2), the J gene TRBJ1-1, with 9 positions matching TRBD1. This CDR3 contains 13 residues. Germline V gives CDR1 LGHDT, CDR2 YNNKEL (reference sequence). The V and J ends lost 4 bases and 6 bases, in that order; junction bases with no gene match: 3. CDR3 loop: CASSPGDRAEAFF. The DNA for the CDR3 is TGTGCCAGCAGCCCCGGGGACAGGGCTGAAGCTTTCTTT.

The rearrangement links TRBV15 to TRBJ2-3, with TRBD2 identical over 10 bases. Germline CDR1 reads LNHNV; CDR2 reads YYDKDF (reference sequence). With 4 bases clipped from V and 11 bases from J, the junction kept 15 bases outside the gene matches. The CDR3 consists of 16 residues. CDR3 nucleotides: TGTGCCACCAGCACCGAAATCCTAGCGGGGGCTCGGAGGCAGTATTTT. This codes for CATSTEILAGARRQYF.

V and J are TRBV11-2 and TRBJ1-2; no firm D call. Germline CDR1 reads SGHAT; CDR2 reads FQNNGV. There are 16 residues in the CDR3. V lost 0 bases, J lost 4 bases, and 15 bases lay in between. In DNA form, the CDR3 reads TGTGCCAGCAGCTTAGATATCCTCCGCGTTAGCTATGGCTACACCTTC. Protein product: CASSLDILRVSYGYTF.

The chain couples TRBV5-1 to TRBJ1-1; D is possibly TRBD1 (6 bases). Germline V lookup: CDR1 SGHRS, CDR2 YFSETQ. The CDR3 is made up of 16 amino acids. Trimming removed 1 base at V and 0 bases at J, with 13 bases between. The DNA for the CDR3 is TGCGCCAGCAGCTTGAACGCCCGGACAGTGAACACTGAAGCTTTCTTT. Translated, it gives CASSLNARTVNTEAFF.

The CDR3 bases are TGTGCCAGCGTAACAGGACCTAACTATGGCTACACCTTC. Protein sequence: CASVTGPNYGYTF. The chain uses TRBV18 and TRBJ1-2; perhaps TRBD1 as D (5 bases). V was shortened by 8 bases and J by 0 bases, with 10 bases between the two germline ends. CDR1 and CDR2 (germline): KGHSH, LQKENI. CDR3 size: 13 residues.

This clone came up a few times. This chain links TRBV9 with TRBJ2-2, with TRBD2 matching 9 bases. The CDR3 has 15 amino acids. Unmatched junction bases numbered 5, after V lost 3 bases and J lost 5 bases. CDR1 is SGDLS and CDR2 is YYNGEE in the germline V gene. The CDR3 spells CASSASGGPTGELFF. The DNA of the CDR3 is TGTGCCAGCAGCGCCAGCGGGGGGCCGACCGGGGAGCTGTTTTTT.

CDR3 nucleotide sequence: TGCGCCAGCAGCCAAGAGGCTCCCGGGACTAGCGGCTACAATGAGCAGTTCTTC. Protein product: CASSQEAPGTSGYNEQFF. The chain is built from TRBV4-3 and TRBJ2-1; the match to TRBD2 covers 11 bases. CDR3 size: 18 residues. From germline, CDR1 is LGHNA and CDR2 YSLEER. With V trimmed by 0 bases and J by 3 bases, 7 bases remained unmatched.

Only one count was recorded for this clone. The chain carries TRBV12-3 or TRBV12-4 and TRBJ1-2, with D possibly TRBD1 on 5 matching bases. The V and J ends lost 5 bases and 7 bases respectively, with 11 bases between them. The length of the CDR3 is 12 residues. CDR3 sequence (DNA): TGTGCCAGCAGTCGACAGTGGAGTGGCTACACCTTC. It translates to CASSRQWSGYTF.

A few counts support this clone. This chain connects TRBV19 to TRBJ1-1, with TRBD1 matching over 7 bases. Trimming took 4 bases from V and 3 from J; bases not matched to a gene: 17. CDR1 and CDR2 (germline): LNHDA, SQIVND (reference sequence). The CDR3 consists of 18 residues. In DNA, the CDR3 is TGTGCCAGTAGTACCTTACAGGGGCGCGCCCCGAGAGACACTGAAGCTTTCTTT. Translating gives CASSTLQGRAPRDTEAFF.

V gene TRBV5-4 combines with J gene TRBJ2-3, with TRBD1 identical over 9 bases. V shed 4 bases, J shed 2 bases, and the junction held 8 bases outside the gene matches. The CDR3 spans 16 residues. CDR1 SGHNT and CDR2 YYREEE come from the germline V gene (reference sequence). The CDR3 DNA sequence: TGTGCCAGCAGCATTCCGGGACAGGGAGTCACAGATACGCAGTATTTT. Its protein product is CASSIPGQGVTDTQYF.

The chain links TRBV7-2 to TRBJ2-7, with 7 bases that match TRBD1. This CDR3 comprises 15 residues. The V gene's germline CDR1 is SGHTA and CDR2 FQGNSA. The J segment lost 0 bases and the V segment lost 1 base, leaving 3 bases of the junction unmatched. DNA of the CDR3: TGTGCCAGCAGCTTAGACGGGACAGTCTCCTACGAGCAGTACTTC. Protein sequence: CASSLDGTVSYEQYF.

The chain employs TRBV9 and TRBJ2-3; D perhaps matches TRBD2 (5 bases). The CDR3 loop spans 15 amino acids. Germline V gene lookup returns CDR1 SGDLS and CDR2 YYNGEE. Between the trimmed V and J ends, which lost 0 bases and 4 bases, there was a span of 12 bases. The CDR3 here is CASSVVGADSDTQYF. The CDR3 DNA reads TGTGCCAGCAGCGTAGTTGGAGCGGATTCAGATACGCAGTATTTT.

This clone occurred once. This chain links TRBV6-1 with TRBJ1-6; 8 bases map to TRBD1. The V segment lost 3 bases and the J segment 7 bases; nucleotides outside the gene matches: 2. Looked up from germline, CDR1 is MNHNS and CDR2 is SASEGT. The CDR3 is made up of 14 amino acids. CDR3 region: CASSDRTGNSPLHF. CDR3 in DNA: TGTGCCAGCAGTGATAGGACAGGGAATTCACCCCTCCACTTT.

CDR3 loop: CASSYGQEGGYEQYF. CDR3 DNA: TGTGCCAGCAGCTACGGACAGGAGGGGGGCTACGAGCAGTACTTC. This chain connects TRBV13 to TRBJ2-7; TRBD1 might be the D (7 bases). Germline V lookup: CDR1 PRHDT, CDR2 FYEKMQ (reference sequence). V shed 4 bases and J shed 3 bases, with 16 bases lying between them. The CDR3 is made up of 15 amino acids.

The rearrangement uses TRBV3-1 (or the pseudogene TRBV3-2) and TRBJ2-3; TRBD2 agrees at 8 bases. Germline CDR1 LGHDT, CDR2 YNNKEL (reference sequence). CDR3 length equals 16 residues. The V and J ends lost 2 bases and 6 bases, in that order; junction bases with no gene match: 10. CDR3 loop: CASSQRGSGRGDTQYF. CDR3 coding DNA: TGTGCCAGCAGCCAACGGGGGAGCGGGAGAGGGGATACGCAGTATTTT.

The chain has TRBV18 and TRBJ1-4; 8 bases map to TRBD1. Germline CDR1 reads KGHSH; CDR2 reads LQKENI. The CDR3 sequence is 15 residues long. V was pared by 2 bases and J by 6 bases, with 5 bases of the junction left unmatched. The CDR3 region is CASSPSRQGYEKLFF. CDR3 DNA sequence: TGTGCCAGCTCACCATCGCGACAGGGGTATGAAAAACTGTTTTTT.

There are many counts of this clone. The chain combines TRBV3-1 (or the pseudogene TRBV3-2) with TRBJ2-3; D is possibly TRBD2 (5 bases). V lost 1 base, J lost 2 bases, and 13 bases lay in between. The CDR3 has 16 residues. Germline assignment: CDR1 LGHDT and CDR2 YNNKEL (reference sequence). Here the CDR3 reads CASSQGGFSNTDTQYF. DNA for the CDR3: TGTGCCAGCAGCCAAGGCGGGTTCTCAAACACAGATACGCAGTATTTT.